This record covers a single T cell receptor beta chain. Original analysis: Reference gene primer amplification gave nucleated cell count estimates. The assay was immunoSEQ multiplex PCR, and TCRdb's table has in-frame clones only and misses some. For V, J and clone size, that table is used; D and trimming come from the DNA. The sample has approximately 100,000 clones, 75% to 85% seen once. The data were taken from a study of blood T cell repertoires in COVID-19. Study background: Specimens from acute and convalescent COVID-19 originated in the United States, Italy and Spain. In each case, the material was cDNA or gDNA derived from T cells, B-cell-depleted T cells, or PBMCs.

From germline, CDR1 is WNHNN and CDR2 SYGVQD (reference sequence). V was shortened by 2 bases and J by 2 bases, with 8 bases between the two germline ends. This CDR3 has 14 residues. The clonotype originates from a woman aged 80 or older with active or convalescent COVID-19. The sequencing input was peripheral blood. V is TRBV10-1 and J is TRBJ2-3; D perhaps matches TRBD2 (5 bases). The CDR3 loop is CASSEGSVTDTQYF. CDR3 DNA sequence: TGCGCCAGCAGTGAGGGGAGTGTCACAGATACGCAGTATTTT.